These T cell receptor beta chains were read from a single sample in a study of regulatory T cells in long-lasting Graves disease. TCRdb re-called the multiplex PCR reads with MiXCR, one entry per CDR3 protein. The data show about 520,000 distinct CDR3 sequences, 12% seen once. These data also featured in a second study, about T cells in Graves' hyperthyroidism and ophthalmopathy.

Source: peripheral blood mononuclear cells (PBMCs), taken at new diagnosis, from a patient treated with antithyroid drugs. These receptors came from a woman in her twenties or thirties with Graves disease. The CDR3 runs from the conserved cysteine through the conserved F or W. Fields, in order: D gene, clone size, V gene, J gene, CDR3 protein, CDR3 DNA. A D gene is named only where the DNA matches it firmly. Some rows have no size entry. The others give once, few or many, or a class for an expanded clone.

.,many,TRBV20-1,TRBJ1-2,CSASGGNYGYTF,TGCAGTGCTAGCGGGGGAAACTATGGCTACACCTTC
.,.,TRBV27,TRBJ2-3,CATKGSRSTDTQYF,TGTGCCACCAAAGGTAGTAGGAGCACAGATACGCAGTATTTT
.,many,TRBV27,TRBJ1-4,CASSMGGEKLFF,TGTGCCAGCAGTATGGGGGGGGAAAAACTGTTTTTT
.,many,TRBV7-3,TRBJ2-5,CASSLTGGPAETQYF,TGTGCCAGCAGCTTAACGGGCGGACCTGCGGAGACCCAGTACTTC
TRBD2,.,TRBV20-1,TRBJ2-3,CSARAPGRSPDTQYF,TGCAGTGCTAGAGCCCCCGGGAGGAGCCCAGATACGCAGTATTTT
TRBD1,many,TRBV2,TRBJ2-7,CASSIDRGHEEQYF,TGTGCCAGCAGCATCGACAGGGGGCATGAAGAGCAGTACTTC
.,many,TRBV11-2,TRBJ2-7,CASSLVRTPDYEQYF,TGTGCCAGCAGCTTAGTCCGGACCCCCGACTACGAGCAGTACTTC
TRBD1,many,TRBV29-1,TRBJ2-5,CSVFRGETQYF,TGCAGCGTTTTCAGGGGGGAGACCCAGTACTTC
.,.,TRBV28,TRBJ2-1,CASSFRGSLQFF,TGTGCCAGCAGTTTTAGGGGGAGCTTGCAGTTCTTC
.,many,TRBV27,TRBJ1-1,CASTTLGGNTEAFF,TGTGCCAGCACCACCCTCGGGGGGAACACTGAAGCTTTCTTT
.,many,TRBV2,TRBJ1-5,CASTAGNQPQHF,TGTGCCAGCACAGCTGGCAATCAGCCCCAGCATTTT
TRBD1,many,TRBV11-2,TRBJ1-1,CASSSDRGLGAFF,TGTGCCAGCAGTTCGGACAGGGGGCTTGGAGCTTTCTTT
TRBD2,few,TRBV24-1,TRBJ2-1,CATSDSRTSGSLSEQFF,TGTGCCACCAGTGATTCCCGGACTAGCGGGAGTTTGAGTGAGCAGTTCTTC
.,.,TRBV29-1,TRBJ2-7,CSVKPSGVYEQYF,TGCAGCGTGAAGCCCTCTGGCGTCTACGAGCAGTACTTC
TRBD1,many,TRBV6-1,TRBJ2-5,CASSEYRGGIETQYF,TGTGCCAGCAGCGAGTACAGGGGTGGGATAGAGACCCAGTACTTC
TRBD1,many,TRBV12-3/TRBV12-4,TRBJ2-2,CASTPGGTLTGELFF,TGTGCCAGCACCCCAGGGGGCACGCTCACCGGGGAGCTGTTTTTT
TRBD1,many,TRBV20-1,TRBJ1-5,CSAPDRANNQPQHF,TGCAGTGCCCCGGACAGGGCCAACAATCAGCCCCAGCATTTT
TRBD2,many,TRBV29-1,TRBJ2-1,CSVEDSSGRAYNEQFF,TGCAGCGTTGAAGATAGTAGCGGGAGGGCCTACAATGAGCAGTTCTTC
.,few,TRBV12-3/TRBV12-4,TRBJ2-7,CASREQGINEQYF,TGTGCCAGCAGGGAACAGGGAATCAACGAGCAGTACTTC
.,.,TRBV5-1,TRBJ2-1,CASRTIGYSYNEQFF,TGCGCCAGCAGGACAATCGGTTACTCCTACAATGAGCAGTTCTTC
.,.,TRBV7-8,TRBJ2-7,CASSLGQQNQYEQYF,TGTGCCAGCAGCCTCGGACAGCAAAACCAATACGAGCAGTACTTC
.,many,TRBV20-1,TRBJ2-5,CSEGSRETQYF,TGCAGTGAAGGCAGCCGGGAGACCCAGTACTTC
.,.,TRBV27,TRBJ2-3,CASRMTVTDTQYF,TGTGCCAGCAGAATGACAGTCACAGATACGCAGTATTTT
.,many,TRBV5-5,TRBJ1-1,CASSLDPKAEAFF,TGTGCCAGCAGCTTGGACCCCAAGGCTGAAGCTTTCTTT
TRBD2,many,TRBV20-1,TRBJ2-2,CSARAGTSATGELFF,TGCAGTGCCCGGGCGGGAACTAGCGCGACCGGGGAGCTGTTTTTT
TRBD2,.,TRBV15,TRBJ2-7,CATSARLAAGEQYF,TGTGCCACCTCCGCAAGACTAGCGGCGGGGGAGCAGTACTTC
TRBD1,many,TRBV28,TRBJ1-4,CASTWTGEREKLFF,TGTGCCAGCACCTGGACAGGGGAGCGTGAAAAACTGTTTTTT
.,few,TRBV27,TRBJ1-6,CASRRDLSSYNSPLHF,TGTGCCAGCCGCAGGGATCTCAGCTCCTATAATTCACCCCTCCACTTT
TRBD1,many,TRBV27,TRBJ2-7,CASSSQRPTGYKQYF,TGTGCCAGCAGTTCGCAACGCCCGACAGGGTACAAGCAGTACTTC
.,many,TRBV2,TRBJ2-3,CASSELRGRTDTQYF,TGTGCCAGCAGTGAATTGAGGGGCAGAACAGATACGCAGTATTTT
.,few,TRBV20-1,TRBJ2-7,CSARDHRAAYEQYF,TGCAGTGCTAGAGATCACAGGGCCGCCTACGAGCAGTACTTC
TRBD1,many,TRBV28,TRBJ1-2,CASRFQGAYGYTF,TGTGCCAGCCGGTTTCAGGGGGCATATGGCTACACCTTC
.,many,TRBV12-3/TRBV12-4,TRBJ2-7,CASSPNPSYEQYF,TGTGCCAGCAGTCCTAACCCCTCCTACGAGCAGTACTTC
.,many,TRBV12-3/TRBV12-4,TRBJ2-7,CASSFNRGYEQYF,TGTGCCAGCAGTTTTAATAGGGGGTACGAGCAGTACTTC
.,few,TRBV4-1,TRBJ2-2,CASRFLGGNTGELFF,TGCGCCAGCCGGTTTTTGGGGGGGAACACCGGGGAGCTGTTTTTT
.,many,TRBV2,TRBJ1-5,CASSGTSGRNQPQHF,TGTGCCAGCAGTGGGACGTCGGGACGGAATCAGCCCCAGCATTTT
.,few,TRBV29-1,TRBJ2-2,CSVDAQNTGELFF,TGCAGCGTTGATGCCCAGAACACCGGGGAGCTGTTTTTT
.,few,TRBV4-1,TRBJ1-6,CASSPLGNSPLHF,TGCGCCAGCAGCCCCCTAGGGAATTCACCCCTCCACTTT
.,.,TRBV7-2,TRBJ1-6,CASSSPQGLRRNSPLHF,TGTGCCAGCAGCAGCCCCCAGGGGCTCAGGAGGAATTCACCCCTCCACTTT
TRBD2,many,TRBV18,TRBJ2-2,CASSLSSGTYTGELFF,TGTGCCAGCTCACTATCTAGCGGGACGTACACCGGGGAGCTGTTTTTT
.,many,TRBV20-1,TRBJ2-5,CSATVGSGKETQYF,TGCAGTGCTACGGTGGGAAGTGGGAAAGAGACCCAGTACTTC
.,few,TRBV28,TRBJ2-7,CASRLGRGHSYEQYF,TGTGCCAGCAGATTGGGCAGGGGCCACTCCTACGAGCAGTACTTC
TRBD2,many,TRBV7-3,TRBJ2-3,CASSRLAGGVDTQYF,TGTGCCAGCAGCCGACTAGCGGGAGGCGTAGATACGCAGTATTTT
.,many,TRBV15,TRBJ1-1,CATSRDGDLQAFF,TGTGCCACCAGCAGAGATGGTGACCTCCAAGCTTTCTTT
.,few,TRBV15,TRBJ2-7,CATSSRQRPYEQYF,TGTGCCACCAGCAGCCGCCAAAGGCCCTACGAGCAGTACTTC
.,few,TRBV9,TRBJ1-6,CASSGRLENSPLHF,TGTGCCAGCAGCGGGCGACTGGAAAATTCACCCCTCCACTTT
TRBD1,few,TRBV6-1,TRBJ2-7,CASRLQGLLYEQYF,TGTGCCAGCAGATTACAGGGGCTTCTCTACGAGCAGTACTTC
.,few,TRBV12-3/TRBV12-4,TRBJ2-1,CASSLGAAYPFF,TGTGCCAGCAGTTTGGGAGCGGCCTACCCCTTCTTC
TRBD2,once,TRBV11-2,TRBJ2-1,CASSQTLGLAGGPRNEQFF,TGTGCCAGCAGCCAGACCTTGGGACTAGCGGGAGGGCCAAGGAATGAGCAGTTCTTC
TRBD2,many,TRBV27,TRBJ2-1,CASSPRGLAGGTYNEQFF,TGTGCCAGCAGTCCCCGGGGACTAGCGGGAGGGACCTACAATGAGCAGTTCTTC
.,.,TRBV3-1,TRBJ1-1,CASSQESTRGNTEAFF,TGTGCCAGCAGCCAAGAGTCGACCAGGGGGAACACTGAAGCTTTCTTT
.,few,TRBV5-6,TRBJ2-5,CASSLAARETQYF,TGTGCCAGCAGCTTGGCGGCGAGGGAGACCCAGTACTTC
TRBD2,.,TRBV28,TRBJ2-1,CASSPTSAQPRDEQFF,TGTGCCAGCAGCCCTACTAGCGCCCAGCCCCGGGATGAGCAGTTCTTC
.,.,TRBV30,TRBJ2-1,CAWEAGSSYNEQFF,TGTGCCTGGGAAGCGGGTAGCTCCTACAATGAGCAGTTCTTC
TRBD2,many,TRBV29-1,TRBJ2-2,CSVGGRAGTGELFF,TGCAGCGTTGGCGGGAGGGCCGGTACCGGGGAGCTGTTTTTT
.,.,TRBV18,TRBJ1-2,CASSPGTLGNGYTF,TGTGCCAGCTCACCCGGGACTCTTGGAAATGGCTACACCTTC
.,.,TRBV7-9,TRBJ1-6,CASSTRWTGRLNSPLHF,TGTGCCAGCAGCACCCGGTGGACCGGCCGCCTTAATTCACCCCTCCACTTT
TRBD1,many,TRBV7-2,TRBJ2-5,CASSLGGTGIETQYF,TGTGCCAGCAGCTTAGGGGGGACAGGGATCGAGACCCAGTACTTC
TRBD1,many,TRBV2,TRBJ2-7,CASRGTAYEQYF,TGTGCCAGCAGAGGGACAGCCTACGAGCAGTACTTC
.,.,TRBV7-9,TRBJ1-3,CASSGRQTRLWTGNTIYF,TGTGCCAGCAGCGGCAGACAGACCAGGTTGTGGACTGGAAACACCATATATTTT